This entry describes one T cell receptor (beta chain). No antigen is known for it. No much larger clone exists at a distance of one base, and base qualities are not known. The sample originates from a study of blood T cell repertoires in COVID-19 (dated by TCRdb to the early 2020s). Study-level background: Samples covering the acute and convalescent phases of COVID-19 were provided by collaborators in the United States, Italy and Spain. The material from the prospective study consisted of cDNA or gDNA derived from T cells, B-cell-depleted T cells, or PBMCs. Deeply sampled blood TCRbeta repertoires from subjects exposed to, actively infected with, or recovered from COVID-19 were included in the dataset. A freely available public database, intended as a resource for researchers studying the immune response to SARS-CoV-2, is where the repertoires were released. Samples came from the ongoing ImmuneRACE study (first 160 participants) plus 1,254 subjects from 6 global collaborators. Sample metadata almost always included a de-identified subject ID, COVID-19 status, age in years and sex. HLA class I and class II types, where available, came from metadata supplied by the sample provider rather than from assay-based typing.

Overall study results and their limits: Clinical and demographic metadata were provided uncurated, with the amount varying by source and participant.

Trimmed from V: 5 bases; trimmed from J: 4 bases; junction bases lacking a gene match: 7. CDR1 and CDR2, looked up from the germline V gene, are SGHTA and FQGNSA. Measured from the cysteine to the phenylalanine, the CDR3 is 15 residues long. Only CDR3 DNA is held: 45 bases, read in frame from base 1. Samples from volunteer blood donors who had recovered from COVID-19 were contributed by a second Seattle source. Each collaborating institution followed its own protocols to collect whole blood in K2EDTA tubes. Collaborator samples were shipped for TCRbeta analysis as frozen whole blood, isolated PBMCs, or DNA extracted from either sample type. TCRbeta CDR3 regions were amplified from genomic DNA by means of the immunoSEQ Assay, a bias-controlled multiplex PCR. As for how the authors treated the data: Nucleated cell counts per sample were estimated from amplification of reference gene primers within the assay. To quantify the absolute abundance of each unique TCRbeta CDR3 rearrangement, sequence reads were collapsed and filtered. For each sample, productive Simpson clonality was calculated as the square root of Simpson's diversity index over productive rearrangements. TCRdb mirrors the immuneACCESS table, restricted to in-frame sequences. Some clones are absent from its copies; in checked studies, under half trace to an unresolved V gene, and the reason for the others is unknown. V, J and clone size were drawn from that table, and D and trimming were deduced from the DNA. Within this sample are about 250,000 clones, with around 86% of them counted one time only. The ten top clones hold 0.94% of the sample.

Material for sequencing was peripheral blood. The chain is made from TRBV7-2 and TRBJ2-7; TRBD2 matches 11 bases in the middle. This TCR was recovered from a woman in her thirties or forties who had recovered from COVID-19. The bases are TGTGCCAGCAGCACCTACACTAGCGGGAGTTACGAGCAGTACTTC. Translated, it gives CASSTYTSGSYEQYF.